This T cell receptor (beta chain) appears in the sequencing data of a study of blood T cell repertoires in COVID-19. About the research overall: Specimens from acute and convalescent COVID-19 originated in the United States, Italy and Spain. PBMCs, B-cell-depleted T cells, or T cells were the source of the cDNA or gDNA that made up the material.

Under the authors' procedure: Amplified reference gene primers provided the basis for estimating nucleated cell counts. Assay used: immunoSEQ multiplex PCR; TCRdb lists only in-frame clones, some missing. That table is the source of V, J and clone size, and D and trimming were worked out from the DNA. The sample has under 350,000 clones, roughly 88% seen once. Germline loops: CDR1 SGHRS, CDR2 YFSETQ. V lost 4 bases, J lost 5 bases, and 14 bases lay in between. The CDR3 extends over 14 amino acids. The rearrangement links TRBV5-1 to TRBJ2-3; D perhaps matches TRBD2 (5 bases). The source material was peripheral blood. The receptor was derived from a woman in her 70s with acute or convalescent COVID-19. The CDR3 protein is CASSRVLGRDTQYF. The CDR3, as DNA: TGCGCCAGCAGCCGGGTACTAGGGAGAGATACGCAGTATTTT.